These 6 T cell receptor beta chains were all obtained from the same sample, sequenced in a study of shared clonotypes between healthy human individuals. Sequenced by immunoSEQ multiplex PCR; TCRdb stores in-frame clones only, minus some. The data hold under 2,000,000 clones, with over 85% observed a single time. CD45RO-negative, CCR7-selected cells formed the naive CD8 fraction, which excluded terminally differentiated effector memory CD45RA+ cells. The sequencing sample was made of naive CD8+ T cells sorted from blood. Source of these receptors: a man between 18 and 35 years old in good health.

A few counts support this clone. Other nucleotide sequences from this sample produce the same CDR3. The chain carries TRBV19 and TRBJ2-7; D call uncertain. From germline, CDR1 is LNHDA and CDR2 SQIVND (reference sequence). With 6 bases removed from V and 2 bases from J, the gap between germline ends came to 11 bases. The CDR3 runs 13 residues. The DNA for the CDR3 is TGTGCCAGTAGCTCAGGTGAAACCTACGAGCAGTACTTC. It encodes CASSSGETYEQYF.

The V call is TRBV10-1, the J call TRBJ2-3; D gene ambiguous. The CDR3 is made up of 14 amino acids. V was trimmed by 2 bases and J by 1 base, leaving 7 bases between them. Germline CDR1 is WNHNN and CDR2 is SYGVQD (reference sequence). The CDR3 coding sequence is TGCGCCAGCAGTGAGGAGTGGGGCACAGATACGCAGTATTTT. It translates to CASSEEWGTDTQYF.

The V gene is TRBV30, the J gene TRBJ1-1; D unclear. The CDR3 runs 13 residues. Trimming removed 3 bases from V and 0 bases from J, with 8 bases in between. Germline values: CDR1 GTSNPN, CDR2 SVGIG (reference sequence). CDR3 nucleotides: TGTGCCTGGAGCGTGGTACTGAACACTGAAGCTTTCTTT. Protein product: CAWSVVLNTEAFF.

Of note for this clone: Additional DNA sequences in this sample encode the identical CDR3. V usage is TRBV4-3 and J usage is TRBJ1-2, with TRBD1 matching 10 bases. V lost 4 bases and J lost 3; bases outside the gene matches: 2. Germline V lookup: CDR1 LGHNA, CDR2 YSLEER. CDR3 length equals 14 residues. The CDR3 DNA sequence: TGCGCCAGCAGCCCGGACAGGGGGGACTATGGCTACACCTTC. Translation: CASSPDRGDYGYTF.

CDR3: CASSDEAGLATNEKLFF. The CDR3 DNA follows: TGTGCCAGCAGCGATGAGGCCGGGCTTGCAACTAATGAAAAACTGTTTTTT. The chain carries TRBV9 and TRBJ1-4, with D unclear. Trimming took 3 bases from V and 0 from J, leaving 15 bases between them. The CDR3 spans 17 residues. Per the germline V gene, CDR1 is SGDLS and CDR2 is YYNGEE. The full variable domain, in which reference TRBV9 and TRBJ1-4 provide the parts outside the CDR3, is DSGVTQTPKHLITATGQRVTLRCSPRSGDLSVYWYQQSLDQGLQFLIQYYNGEERAKGNILERFSAQQFPDLHSELNLSSLELGDSALYFCASSDEAGLATNEKLFFGSGTQLSVL.

Turning to this clone: A read error may explain this, as a much larger clone is one base away. Other DNA sequences in this specimen translate into the identical CDR3. This chain joins TRBV11-2 and TRBJ2-7; the D call may be TRBD1 or TRBD2 (5 bases each). Trimming cost V 4 bases and J 4 bases, with 5 bases left between them. Looked up from germline, CDR1 is SGHAT and CDR2 is FQNNGV. The CDR3 extends over 11 amino acids. The CDR3 DNA reads as TGTGCCAGCAGCTGGGGGTACGAGCAGTACTTC. It codes for CASSWGYEQYF.